Below, 23 T cell receptor beta chains from the same sample are listed, as sequenced in a study of blood T cell repertoires in COVID-19. Profiled with immunoSEQ multiplex PCR; TCRdb holds only in-frame clones, not every one. The table shows around 380,000 clones, with about 89% occurring only once. The sequencing sample was made of PBMCs or T cells enriched from blood (not recorded which). The receptors originated from a young man who had recovered from COVID-19.

The genes are TRBV15 and TRBJ2-4; a weak D match, TRBD2 (5 bases). Trimming shortened V by 3 bases and J by 7 bases, and 16 bases separated the two germline ends. CDR1 is LNHNV, CDR2 YYDKDF, per germline (reference sequence). The CDR3 contains 15 residues. CDR3 coding DNA: TGTGCCACCAGCAGGTACCAGGTGGGAGCGAACATTCAGTACTTC. Amino acids: CATSRYQVGANIQYF.

The rearrangement links TRBV6-2 or TRBV6-3 to TRBJ2-5; TRBD2 aligns across 7 bases. This CDR3 comprises 16 residues. Germline CDR1 is MNHEY and CDR2 is SVGEGT. V was clipped by 4 bases and J by 0 bases; unmatched bases: 8. This chain's CDR3 is CASSSAGRGYQETQYF. The CDR3 region has the DNA TGTGCCAGCAGTTCTGCGGGGCGGGGGTACCAAGAGACCCAGTACTTC.

This sequence joins TRBV30 and TRBJ1-4; TRBD1 matches 9 bases. Per germline, CDR1 GTSNPN and CDR2 SVGIG (reference sequence). The CDR3 is 16 amino acids. The J segment lost 7 bases and the V segment lost 3 bases, leaving 12 bases of the junction unmatched. In DNA form, the CDR3 reads TGTGCCTGGAGGGCCGGGACAGGGACTGTTTTTGAAAAACTGTTTTTT. Its protein is CAWRAGTGTVFEKLFF.

The chain recombines TRBV7-9 with TRBJ2-7, with D possibly being TRBD1 (5 bases). With 2 bases removed from V and 3 bases from J, the gap between germline ends came to 5 bases. From germline, CDR1 is SEHNR and CDR2 FQNEAQ (reference sequence). This CDR3 contains 12 residues. CDR3 DNA sequence: TGTGCCAGCAGCTTAACAGGCTACGAGCAGTACTTC. It encodes CASSLTGYEQYF.

This chain uses TRBV7-2 with TRBJ2-7, with 10 bases fitting TRBD2. J gave up 3 bases and V 5 bases, and 10 bases lay outside the gene matches. CDR3 length: 16 residues. Germline values: CDR1 SGHTA, CDR2 FQGNSA. As DNA, the CDR3 is TGTGCCAGCAGCATTAATCTAGCGGGGGCGTACTACGAGCAGTACTTC. Translated: CASSINLAGAYYEQYF.

This sequence joins TRBV2 and TRBJ1-2; D is perhaps TRBD1 (5 bases). V was cut by 3 bases and J by 6 bases, with 17 bases left in between. Germline V gene lookup returns CDR1 SNHLY and CDR2 FYNNEI. The length of the CDR3 is 15 residues. The CDR3 loop reads CASSDSGTPPNGYTF. The CDR3 DNA reads as TGTGCCAGCAGTGATTCCGGGACTCCTCCGAATGGCTACACCTTC.

The rearrangement uses TRBV2 and TRBJ1-2; TRBD1 is a possible D gene (5 bases). Germline values: CDR1 SNHLY, CDR2 FYNNEI. The CDR3 totals 13 residues. V was cut by 2 bases and J by 8 bases, with 12 bases left in between. Here the CDR3 reads CASSESQAGGYTF. DNA of the CDR3: TGTGCCAGCAGTGAATCACAGGCCGGGGGCTACACCTTC.

The genes are TRBV7-2 and TRBJ2-1, with 11 bases that match TRBD2. The germline V gene has CDR1 SGHTA and CDR2 FQGNSA. V lost 5 bases and J lost 5; bases outside the gene matches: 5. CDR3 length: 15 residues. The CDR3 region has the DNA TGTGCCAGCAGCGAACTAGCGGGGGACAACAATGAGCAGTTCTTC. Protein sequence: CASSELAGDNNEQFF.

The gene calls are TRBV25-1 and TRBJ2-5; D remains unclear. This CDR3 is built from 13 residues. Germline values: CDR1 MGHDK, CDR2 SYGVNS. Between the trimmed V and J ends, which lost 6 bases and 10 bases, there was a span of 18 bases. DNA of the CDR3: TGTGCCAGCAGAAACGAGGCCATCAAAATCCAGTACTTC. It codes for CASRNEAIKIQYF.

The gene calls are TRBV7-9 and TRBJ1-5, with 10 bases fitting TRBD1. CDR3 size: 14 residues. Per germline, CDR1 SEHNR and CDR2 FQNEAQ (reference sequence). With 5 bases clipped from V and 4 bases from J, the junction kept 2 bases outside the gene matches. CDR3 region: CASSTGQGNQPQHF. The CDR3 DNA follows: TGTGCCAGCAGCACGGGACAGGGGAATCAGCCCCAGCATTTT.

This sequence joins TRBV30 and TRBJ1-1, with 7 bases aligning to TRBD1. V was pared by 3 bases and J by 7 bases, with 17 bases of the junction left unmatched. The CDR3 totals 16 residues. Germline-derived CDR1 and CDR2 are GTSNPN and SVGIG (reference sequence). CDR3 protein: CAWSPNRGAPPLEAFF. In DNA, the CDR3 is TGTGCCTGGAGCCCTAACAGGGGAGCCCCACCCCTTGAAGCTTTCTTT.

This clone was found a few times. The rearrangement uses TRBV30 and TRBJ1-2; D unresolved. Trimming removed 3 bases from V and 4 bases from J, with 9 bases in between. Per germline, CDR1 GTSNPN and CDR2 SVGIG (reference sequence). CDR3 length equals 12 residues. The CDR3 protein is CAWSSTPYGYTF. The DNA of the CDR3 is TGTGCCTGGAGCTCTACTCCCTATGGCTACACCTTC.

The V call is TRBV19, the J call TRBJ2-1, with TRBD2 matching over 9 bases. The J segment lost 9 bases and the V segment lost 5 bases, leaving 8 bases of the junction unmatched. The CDR3 covers 14 residues. The V gene's germline CDR1 is LNHDA and CDR2 SQIVND (reference sequence). CDR3 coding DNA: TGTGCCAGTAGTGAGGGACTAGCATCAAGTGAGCAGTTCTTC. Protein sequence: CASSEGLASSEQFF. Full variable domain (missing parts from reference TRBV19 and TRBJ2-1): DGGITQSPKYLFRKEGQNVTLSCEQNLNHDAMYWYRQDPGQGLRLIYYSQIVNDFQKGDIAEGYSVSREKKESFPLTVTSAQKNPTAFYLCASSEGLASSEQFFGPGTRLTVL.

This rearrangement joins TRBV5-1 to TRBJ1-5; possible D gene TRBD1, 5 bases. Germline values: CDR1 SGHRS, CDR2 YFSETQ. V was shortened by 4 bases and J by 5 bases, with 13 bases between the two germline ends. The CDR3 spans 14 residues. The CDR3 reads CASSPVGGDQPQHF. CDR3 in DNA: TGCGCCAGCAGCCCCGTGGGGGGGGATCAGCCCCAGCATTTT.

The chain couples TRBV7-8 to TRBJ2-2; TRBD2 might be the D (5 bases). The ends were cut back, 5 bases at V and 6 bases at J, with 22 bases in the middle. Looked up from germline, CDR1 is SGHVS and CDR2 is FQNEAQ. This CDR3 has 17 amino acids. The CDR3 loop is CASSKIPGRGEAGELFF. The CDR3 bases are TGTGCCAGCAGCAAAATCCCCGGCCGGGGAGAGGCCGGGGAGCTGTTTTTT. The full variable domain, with the rest looked up from reference TRBV7-8 and TRBJ2-2, is GAGVSQSPRYKVAKRGQDVALRCDPISGHVSLFWYQQALGQGPEFLTYFQNEAQLDKSGLPSDRFFAERPEGSVSTLKIQRTQQEDSAVYLCASSKIPGRGEAGELFFGEGSRLTVL.

This rearrangement joins TRBV13 to TRBJ2-5, with D maybe TRBD2 (5 bases). The V gene's germline CDR1 is PRHDT and CDR2 FYEKMQ (reference sequence). Trimming pared 3 bases from V and 1 base from J, leaving 9 bases between. This CDR3 contains 14 residues. In DNA, the CDR3 is TGTGCCAGCAGCTTTCGTCGGGGCCAAGAGACCCAGTACTTC. It encodes CASSFRRGQETQYF.

This clone was seen just once. The chain has TRBV25-1 and TRBJ2-2; no firm D call. The V and J ends lost 5 bases and 0 bases respectively, with 7 bases between them. Germline V gene sequence: CDR1 MGHDK, CDR2 SYGVNS. The CDR3 sequence is 14 residues long. CDR3: CASSSAANTGELFF. CDR3 coding DNA: TGTGCCAGCAGTAGTGCAGCGAACACCGGGGAGCTGTTTTTT.

The chain combines TRBV3-1 (or the pseudogene TRBV3-2) with TRBJ2-7, with D possibly matching TRBD1 (5 bases). The CDR3 runs 14 residues. Trimming pared 2 bases from V and 0 bases from J, leaving 8 bases between. Germline CDR1 is LGHDT and CDR2 is YNNKEL (reference sequence). CDR3 sequence reads: CASSQMGHSYEQYF. CDR3 nucleotide sequence: TGTGCCAGCAGCCAAATGGGGCACTCCTACGAGCAGTACTTC.

The chain links TRBV11-2 to TRBJ2-1, with a possible D match to TRBD1 (6 bases). V lost 0 bases and J lost 2, with 11 bases in between. Germline CDR1 SGHAT, CDR2 FQNNGV. This CDR3 has 16 amino acids. The CDR3 coding sequence is TGTGCCAGCAGCTTAGATCCGGCAGGGGCCTACAATGAGCAGTTCTTC. Its translation: CASSLDPAGAYNEQFF.

The chain recombines TRBV7-2 with TRBJ2-3; D might be TRBD1 (6 bases). The CDR3 totals 15 residues. V lost 1 base, J lost 1 base, and 9 bases lay in between. CDR1 and CDR2 from the germline V gene are SGHTA and FQGNSA. CDR3 DNA sequence: TGTGCCAGCAGCTTAGGGGGGCACGGCACAGATACGCAGTATTTT. Protein product: CASSLGGHGTDTQYF.

The J gene is TRBJ1-5, the V gene TRBV4-1; 7 bases map to TRBD1. V shed 3 bases, J shed 0 bases, and the junction held 8 bases outside the gene matches. The CDR3 is made up of 17 amino acids. Germline-derived CDR1 and CDR2 are MGHRA and YSYEKL. CDR3 in DNA: TGCGCCAGCAGCCACGGGGACAGTTCTTATAGCAATCAGCCCCAGCATTTT. This gives the protein CASSHGDSSYSNQPQHF.

V is TRBV5-1 and J is TRBJ2-2; no reliable D call. Germline-derived CDR1 and CDR2 are SGHRS and YFSETQ. The CDR3 runs 16 residues. The V gene lost 4 bases and the J gene lost 4 bases, with 17 bases spanning the gap. The CDR3 sequence is CASSPMGQVGTGELFF. In DNA form, the CDR3 reads TGCGCCAGCAGCCCCATGGGTCAGGTGGGCACCGGGGAGCTGTTTTTT.

The chain carries TRBV29-1 and TRBJ2-7; a possible D gene is TRBD2 (6 bases). V gave up 2 bases and J gave up 4 bases, with 12 bases separating them. In germline, CDR1 is SQVTM, CDR2 ANQGSEA. The CDR3 extends over 13 amino acids. The CDR3 bases are TGCAGCGTTGAACGGGACTCGCCATACGAGCAGTACTTC. Amino acids: CSVERDSPYEQYF.